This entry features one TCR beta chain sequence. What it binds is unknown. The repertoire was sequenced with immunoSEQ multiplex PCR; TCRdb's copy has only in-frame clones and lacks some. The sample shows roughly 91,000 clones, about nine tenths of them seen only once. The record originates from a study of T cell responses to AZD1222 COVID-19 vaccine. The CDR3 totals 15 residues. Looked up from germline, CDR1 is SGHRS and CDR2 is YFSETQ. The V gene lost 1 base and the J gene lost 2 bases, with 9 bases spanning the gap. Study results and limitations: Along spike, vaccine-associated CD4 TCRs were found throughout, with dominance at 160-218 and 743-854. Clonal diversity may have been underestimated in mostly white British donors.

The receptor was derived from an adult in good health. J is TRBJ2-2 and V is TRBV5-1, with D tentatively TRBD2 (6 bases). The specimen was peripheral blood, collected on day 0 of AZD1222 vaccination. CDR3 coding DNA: TGCGCCAGCAGCTTGATACTAGCAAACACCGGGGAGCTGTTTTTT. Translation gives CASSLILANTGELFF. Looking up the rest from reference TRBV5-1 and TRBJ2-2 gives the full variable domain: KAGVTQTPRYLIKTRGQQVTLSCSPISGHRSVSWYQQTPGQGLQFLFEYFSETQRNKGNFPGRFSGRQFSNSRSEMNVSTLELGDSALYLCASSLILANTGELFFGEGSRLTVL.